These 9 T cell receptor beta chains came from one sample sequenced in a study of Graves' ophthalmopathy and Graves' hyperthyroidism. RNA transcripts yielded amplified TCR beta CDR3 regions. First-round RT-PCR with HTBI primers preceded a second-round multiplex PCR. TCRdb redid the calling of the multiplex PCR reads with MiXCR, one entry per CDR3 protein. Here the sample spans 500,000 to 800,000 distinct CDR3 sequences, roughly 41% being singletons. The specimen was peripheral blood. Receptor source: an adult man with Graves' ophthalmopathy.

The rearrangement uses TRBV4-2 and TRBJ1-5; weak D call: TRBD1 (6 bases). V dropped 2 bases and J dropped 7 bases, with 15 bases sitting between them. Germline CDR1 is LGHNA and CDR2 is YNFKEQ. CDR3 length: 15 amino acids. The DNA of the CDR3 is TGTGCCAGCAGCCAAACGGTCGGGAGGGGGCAGCCCCAGCATTTT. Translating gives CASSQTVGRGQPQHF.

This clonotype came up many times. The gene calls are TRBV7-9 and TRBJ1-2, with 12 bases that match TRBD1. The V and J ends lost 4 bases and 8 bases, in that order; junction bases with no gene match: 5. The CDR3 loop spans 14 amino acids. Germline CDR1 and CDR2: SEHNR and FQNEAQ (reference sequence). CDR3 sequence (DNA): TGTGCCAGCAGCTCCGGGACAGGGGGCGGAGGCTACACCTTC. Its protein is CASSSGTGGGGYTF.

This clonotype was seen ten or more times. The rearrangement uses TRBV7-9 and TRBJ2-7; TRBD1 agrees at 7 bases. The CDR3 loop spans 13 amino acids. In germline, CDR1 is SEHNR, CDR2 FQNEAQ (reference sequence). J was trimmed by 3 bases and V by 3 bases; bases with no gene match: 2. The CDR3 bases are TGTGCCAGCAGCTTGCAGGGGGTCTACGAGCAGTACTTC. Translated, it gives CASSLQGVYEQYF.

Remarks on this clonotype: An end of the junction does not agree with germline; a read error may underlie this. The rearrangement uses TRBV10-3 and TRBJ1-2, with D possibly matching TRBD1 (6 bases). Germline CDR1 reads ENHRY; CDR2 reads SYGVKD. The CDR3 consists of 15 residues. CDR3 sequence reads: CASSETAGADYGYTF. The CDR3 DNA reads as TGTGCCAGCAGTGAAACTGCAGGGGCGGACTATGGCTACACCTTC.

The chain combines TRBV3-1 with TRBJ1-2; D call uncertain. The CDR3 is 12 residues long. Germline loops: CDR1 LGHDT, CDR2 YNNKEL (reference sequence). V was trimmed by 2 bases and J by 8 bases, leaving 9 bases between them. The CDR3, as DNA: TGTGCCAGCAGCCAATGGGCTGAGGGCTACACCTTC. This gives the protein CASSQWAEGYTF.

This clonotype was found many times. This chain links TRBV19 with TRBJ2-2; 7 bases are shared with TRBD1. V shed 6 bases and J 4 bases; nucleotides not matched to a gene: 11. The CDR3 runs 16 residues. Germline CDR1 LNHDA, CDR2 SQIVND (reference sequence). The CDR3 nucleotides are TGTGCCAGTAGGCCGAGGACAGGCCTTGGCACCGGGGAGCTGTTTTTT. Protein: CASRPRTGLGTGELFF. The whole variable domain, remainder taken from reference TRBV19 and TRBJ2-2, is DGGITQSPKYLFRKEGQNVTLSCEQNLNHDAMYWYRQDPGQGLRLIYYSQIVNDFQKGDIAEGYSVSREKKESFPLTVTSAQKNPTAFYLCASRPRTGLGTGELFFGEGSRLTVL.

In nucleotides, the CDR3 is TGTGCTAGTGGTCTCCCGGAGACCCAGTACTTC. Protein sequence: CASGLPETQYF. This rearrangement joins TRBV12-5 to TRBJ2-5, with unresolved D. The CDR3 has 11 residues. In germline, CDR1 is LGHNT, CDR2 FRNRAP. V was trimmed by 5 bases and J by 5 bases, leaving 6 bases between them.

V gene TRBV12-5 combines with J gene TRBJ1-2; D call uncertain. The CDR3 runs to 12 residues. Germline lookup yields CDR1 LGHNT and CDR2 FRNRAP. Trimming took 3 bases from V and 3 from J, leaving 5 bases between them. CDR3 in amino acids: CASGLGYYGYTF. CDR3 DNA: TGTGCTAGTGGTTTAGGGTACTATGGCTACACCTTC.

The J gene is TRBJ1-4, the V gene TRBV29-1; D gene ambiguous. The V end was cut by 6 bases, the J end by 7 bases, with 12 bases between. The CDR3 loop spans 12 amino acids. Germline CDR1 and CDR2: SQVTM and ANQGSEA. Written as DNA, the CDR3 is TGCAGCGTCGAGGGCGCAGGTGAAAAACTGTTTTTT. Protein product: CSVEGAGEKLFF.